The subject of this entry is one TCR beta chain. Using immunoSEQ multiplex PCR, the repertoire was profiled, and TCRdb retains in-frame clones only, with some absent. This sample has roughly 63,000 clones, with 92% found just once. The germline CDR1 and CDR2 sequences are SQVTM and ANQGSEA. There are 13 residues in the CDR3. Trimming removed 6 bases at V and 4 bases at J, with 13 bases between. These data originate in a study of control samples from healthy donors and cancer patients. The origin of this receptor is a man aged 35 to 55 with colorectal cancer. Source material: PBMCs. The chain has TRBV29-1 and TRBJ1-3, with D possibly being TRBD1 (6 bases). The CDR3 sequence: CSVDTGTGNTIYF. The CDR3 nucleotides are TGCAGCGTGGACACAGGGACAGGAAACACCATATATTTT. The full variable domain, its missing parts supplied by reference TRBV29-1 and TRBJ1-3, is SAVISQKPSRDICQRGTSLTIQCQVDSQVTMMFWYRQQPGQSLTLIATANQGSEATYESGFVIDKFPISRPNLTFSTLTVSNMSPEDSSIYLCSVDTGTGNTIYFGEGSWLTVV.